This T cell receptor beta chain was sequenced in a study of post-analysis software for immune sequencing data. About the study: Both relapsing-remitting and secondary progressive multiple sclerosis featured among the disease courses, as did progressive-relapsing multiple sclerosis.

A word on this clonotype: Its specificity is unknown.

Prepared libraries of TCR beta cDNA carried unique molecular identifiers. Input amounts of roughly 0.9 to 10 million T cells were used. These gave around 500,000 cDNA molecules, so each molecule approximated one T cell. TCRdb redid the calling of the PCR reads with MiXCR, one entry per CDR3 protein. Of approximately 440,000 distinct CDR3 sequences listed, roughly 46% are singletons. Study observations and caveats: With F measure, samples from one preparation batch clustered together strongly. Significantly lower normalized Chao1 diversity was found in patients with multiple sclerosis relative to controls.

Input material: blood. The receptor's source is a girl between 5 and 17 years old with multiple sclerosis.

The DNA for the CDR3 is TGTGCCATCAGAGCGGGTACACAAGAGACCCAGTACTTC. This sequence encodes CAIRAGTQETQYF. V usage is TRBV10-3 and J usage is TRBJ2-5; tentatively, D is TRBD2 (6 bases). Trimming removed 6 bases from V and 2 bases from J, with 10 bases in between. This CDR3 has 13 residues. In germline, CDR1 is ENHRY, CDR2 SYGVKD.